Following are 28 T cell receptor beta chains from one sample sequenced in a study of preoperative IRX-2 immunotherapy in early breast cancer. Repertoires were generated with immunoSEQ multiplex PCR, while TCRdb's copy carries only in-frame clones and drops some. The table shows some 42,000 clones, with approximately 80% occurring only once. Treatment: preoperative locoregional IRX-2 cytokine immunotherapy. The source material was lymph node tissue, sampled after IRX-2 immunotherapy. Receptors were obtained from a human donor with breast cancer.

The chain employs TRBV5-1 and TRBJ1-3; 7 nucleotides agree with TRBD1. From germline, CDR1 is SGHRS and CDR2 YFSETQ. The CDR3 has 16 residues. The V and J ends lost 3 bases and 1 base, in that order; junction bases with no gene match: 7. CDR3 protein: CASSSNPGQSGNTIYF. For the CDR3, the DNA is TGCGCCAGCAGCTCCAATCCGGGACAGTCTGGAAACACCATATATTTT.

The chain uses TRBV6-8 and TRBJ2-1, with D possibly being TRBD1 or TRBD2 (5 bases each). This CDR3 has 13 residues. The V gene lost 8 bases and the J gene lost 7 bases, with 15 bases spanning the gap. Germline V lookup: CDR1 MNHGY, CDR2 SAAAGT. CDR3 DNA: TGTGCCAGCCGGGACCCTAAGTTAAATGAGCAGTTCTTC. This codes for CASRDPKLNEQFF.

This CDR3 reads CASSSAGYSYNSPLHF. The CDR3 DNA is TGTGCCAGCAGTTCAGCAGGGTACTCGTATAATTCACCCCTCCACTTT. The genes are TRBV28 and TRBJ1-6; a weak D match, TRBD1 (5 bases). CDR3 length: 16 amino acids. V was shortened by 4 bases and J by 4 bases, with 14 bases between the two germline ends. Germline V gives CDR1 MDHEN, CDR2 SYDVKM. Looking up the rest from reference TRBV28 and TRBJ1-6 gives the full variable domain: DVKVTQSSRYLVKRTGEKVFLECVQDMDHENMFWYRQDPGLGLRLIYFSYDVKMKEKGDIPEGYSVSREKKERFSLILESASTNQTSMYLCASSSAGYSYNSPLHFGNGTRLTVT.

The chain recombines TRBV7-7 with TRBJ2-3; a weak D match, TRBD2 (5 bases). The germline CDR1 and CDR2 sequences are SSHAT and FNYEAQ (reference sequence). Trimming stripped 6 bases from V and 3 bases from J, with 19 bases between. CDR3 length equals 16 residues. The CDR3 DNA sequence: TGTGCCAGCAGAGGCCGAGGGTCCTCTCGTACAGATACGCAGTATTTT. This gives the protein CASRGRGSSRTDTQYF.

V and J are TRBV30 and TRBJ1-2, with a weak D call TRBD1 (6 bases). Germline CDR1 is GTSNPN and CDR2 is SVGIG (reference sequence). CDR3 length: 13 amino acids. V gave up 4 bases and J gave up 2 bases, with 11 bases separating them. DNA for the CDR3: TGTGCCTGGACAGGACAGCTCAACTATGGCTACACCTTC. It translates to CAWTGQLNYGYTF.

The chain combines TRBV28 with TRBJ1-1, with TRBD1 identical over 9 bases. This CDR3 has 14 residues. Germline lookup yields CDR1 MDHEN and CDR2 SYDVKM. V lost 3 bases and J lost 4; bases outside the gene matches: 3. CDR3 DNA: TGTGCCAGCAGTTTGGGACAGGGAATCACTGAAGCTTTCTTT. Its translation: CASSLGQGITEAFF.

The chain links TRBV6-8 to TRBJ2-4, with 14 positions matching TRBD2. The CDR3 runs 17 residues. With V trimmed by 8 bases and J by 2 bases, 8 bases remained unmatched. Germline CDR1 is MNHGY and CDR2 is SAAAGT. The CDR3 nucleotides are TGTGCCAGCCGACGACTAGCGGGGGGGCGGACCAAAAACATTCAGTACTTC. Translating gives CASRRLAGGRTKNIQYF.

CDR3 amino acids: CSVEDGGVAKNIQYF. The CDR3 DNA reads as TGCAGCGTTGAAGATGGGGGAGTAGCCAAAAACATTCAGTACTTC. The genes are TRBV29-1 and TRBJ2-4, with D perhaps TRBD1 or TRBD2 (5 bases each). The CDR3 has 15 residues. V was trimmed by 0 bases and J by 0 bases, leaving 9 bases between them. Germline CDR1 is SQVTM and CDR2 is ANQGSEA.

V gene TRBV6-8 combines with J gene TRBJ1-2; TRBD1 might be the D (6 bases). V lost 6 bases and J lost 2, with 10 bases in between. Germline-derived CDR1 and CDR2 are MNHGY and SAAAGT. The CDR3 has 13 residues. As DNA, the CDR3 is TGTGCCAGCAGCCCGACAGGAAACTATGGCTACACCTTC. Protein product: CASSPTGNYGYTF.

The V call is TRBV7-7, the J call TRBJ1-5; 8 bases align to TRBD1. This CDR3 is 16 amino acids long. The germline V gene encodes CDR1 SSHAT and CDR2 FNYEAQ (reference sequence). V gave up 1 base and J gave up 7 bases; unmatched junction bases: 9. DNA of the CDR3: TGTGCCAGCAGCTTAGGTGACAGGGGACCGGGACAGCCCCAGCATTTT. It yields the protein CASSLGDRGPGQPQHF.

The chain recombines TRBV7-5 with TRBJ1-4. TRBV7-5 is an annotated pseudogene. The CDR3 has 16 amino acids. CDR3 DNA: TGTGCCAGCAGCTCTTTACGGGGGGTCGCGAATGAAAAACTGTTTTTT. It yields the protein CASSSLRGVANEKLFF.

This chain joins TRBV6-8 and TRBJ1-1; D gene unclear. CDR1 is MNHGY and CDR2 is SAAAGT in the germline V gene. Between the trimmed V and J ends, which lost 5 bases and 5 bases, there was a span of 12 bases. CDR3 length: 13 residues. The DNA for the CDR3 is TGTGCCAGCAGTCCCAGCCCCGCAACTGAAGCTTTCTTT. Translating it yields CASSPSPATEAFF.

As to this clone: A read error may produce the germline difference seen at one junction end. The chain uses TRBV30 and TRBJ2-2, with TRBD2 identical over 7 bases. This CDR3 spans 13 amino acids. CDR1 is GTSNPN and CDR2 is SVGIG in the germline V gene (reference sequence). CDR3 residues: CAWSVLASGELFF. The CDR3 bases are TGTGCCTGGAGTGTACTAGCGTCCGGGGAGTTGTTTTTT.

CDR3 protein: CASSLGATSGGPTNTGELFF. CDR3 sequence (DNA): TGTGCCAGCAGCTTAGGGGCGACTAGCGGGGGCCCTACTAACACCGGGGAGCTGTTTTTT. The chain recombines TRBV11-3 with TRBJ2-2; 12 bases are shared with TRBD2. Losses at the gene ends were 1 base for V and 2 bases for J; bases not matched to a gene: 11. The germline V gene has CDR1 SGHNT and CDR2 YENEEA. This CDR3 contains 20 residues.

The rearrangement joins TRBV19 to TRBJ1-2, with D perhaps matching TRBD1 (6 bases). The germline V and J ends were trimmed by 9 bases and 6 bases, with 17 bases remaining between them. The CDR3 totals 13 residues. Germline V gene sequence: CDR1 LNHDA, CDR2 SQIVND (reference sequence). The CDR3 sequence is CASTIQGRNGYTF. The CDR3 DNA sequence: TGTGCCAGCACCATACAGGGACGGAATGGCTACACCTTC.

The CDR3 DNA reads as TGTGCCAGCAGCTTGGTGCAGGGTGGGAACTATGGCTACACCTTC. Encoded protein: CASSLVQGGNYGYTF. This chain links TRBV11-3 with TRBJ1-2; weak D call: TRBD1 (5 bases). Trimming cost V 3 bases and J 2 bases, with 13 bases left between them. The CDR3 sequence is 15 residues long. The germline CDR1 and CDR2 sequences are SGHNT and YENEEA.

Here the CDR3 DNA reads TGTGCCAGCAGTGGCCGGGGGAAGGCTGGAAACACCATATATTTT. It codes for CASSGRGKAGNTIYF. The genes are TRBV9 and TRBJ1-3; D perhaps matches TRBD1 (5 bases). The V end lost 5 bases, the J end lost 2 bases, and 14 bases lay between the germline ends. Per the germline V gene, CDR1 is SGDLS and CDR2 is YYNGEE. The CDR3 spans 15 residues.

The chain links TRBV5-1 to TRBJ2-1, with D perhaps matching TRBD1 (6 bases). Germline V CDR1 and CDR2: SGHRS, YFSETQ. Trimming removed 2 bases from V and 4 bases from J, with 13 bases in between. The CDR3 covers 15 residues. In nucleotides, the CDR3 is TGCGCCAGCAGCTTAAGGACAGAGACATACAATGAGCAGTTCTTC. Residues: CASSLRTETYNEQFF.

V is TRBV6-8 and J is TRBJ2-7; maybe TRBD1 (5 bases). Germline CDR1 MNHGY, CDR2 SAAAGT. The CDR3 sequence is 12 residues long. Trimming removed 4 bases at V and 4 bases at J, with 8 bases between. The CDR3 DNA reads as TGTGCCAGCAGTTGGGGCCGATACGAGCAGTACTTC. It yields the protein CASSWGRYEQYF.

V and J are TRBV18 and TRBJ2-3; 12 nucleotides agree with TRBD1. Germline V gene lookup returns CDR1 KGHSH and CDR2 LQKENI. J was trimmed by 6 bases and V by 3 bases; bases with no gene match: 13. CDR3 length equals 18 residues. The CDR3 DNA reads TGTGCCAGCTCACCCACCTCCCCCGGGACAGGGGGCATGGATACGCAGTATTTT. Protein: CASSPTSPGTGGMDTQYF.

This clone came up once. The genes are TRBV11-3 and TRBJ1-1; D perhaps matches TRBD1 (5 bases). This CDR3 has 15 residues. The V gene lost 1 base and the J gene lost 3 bases, with 12 bases spanning the gap. Germline CDR1 is SGHNT and CDR2 is YENEEA. CDR3 in DNA: TGTGCCAGCAGCTTAGGGGGACGGGCGGACACTGAAGCTTTCTTT. It codes for CASSLGGRADTEAFF.

The chain couples TRBV6-8 to TRBJ1-1; D possibly corresponds to TRBD1 (6 bases). Germline CDR1 is MNHGY and CDR2 is SAAAGT. V gave up 2 bases and J gave up 1 base, with 23 bases separating them. The CDR3 totals 19 residues. Written as DNA, the CDR3 is TGTGCCAGCAGTTACCCCGAAGGCCGGGGGCCGCAACCGAACACTGAAGCTTTCTTT. Protein: CASSYPEGRGPQPNTEAFF.

This clone occurred once. V usage is TRBV10-2 and J usage is TRBJ1-3; D remains unclear. The length of the CDR3 is 13 residues. V lost 0 bases to trimming and J lost 4 bases, with 4 bases between them. Germline-derived CDR1 and CDR2 are WSHSY and SAAADI. This chain's CDR3 is CASSESWGNTIYF. DNA of the CDR3: TGCGCCAGCAGTGAGTCGTGGGGAAACACCATATATTTT.

The CDR3 loop is CASSPRSGAGTDTQYF. DNA for the CDR3: TGTGCCAGCTCACCACGATCCGGGGCTGGCACAGATACGCAGTATTTT. The rearrangement joins TRBV18 to TRBJ2-3; D tentatively fits TRBD1 or TRBD2 (5 bases each). Between the trimmed V and J ends, which lost 1 base and 1 base, there was a span of 12 bases. Germline CDR1 and CDR2: KGHSH and LQKENI. This CDR3 comprises 16 residues.

The chain joins TRBV28 to TRBJ2-1; D is uncertain. Per germline, CDR1 MDHEN and CDR2 SYDVKM. The CDR3 spans 16 residues. Trimming left V 5 bases short and J 2 bases short, with 16 bases between. The CDR3 DNA reads as TGTGCCAGCAGTCGGAGCGCAGGAGTGGCCTACAATGAGCAGTTCTTC. Protein: CASSRSAGVAYNEQFF. Complete variable domain (other parts from reference TRBV28 and TRBJ2-1): DVKVTQSSRYLVKRTGEKVFLECVQDMDHENMFWYRQDPGLGLRLIYFSYDVKMKEKGDIPEGYSVSREKKERFSLILESASTNQTSMYLCASSRSAGVAYNEQFFGPGTRLTVL.

Points on this clone: The germline gene is not matched at one end of the junction; a read error may be the cause. V gene TRBV29-1 combines with J gene TRBJ1-4; no reliable D call. Germline lookup yields CDR1 SQVTM and CDR2 ANQGSEA. This CDR3 comprises 15 residues. Here the CDR3 DNA reads TGCAGCGTTAAAGAAAGTGGCCAGCAGAATGAAAAACTGTTTTTT. This gives the protein CSVKESGQQNEKLFF.

This clone was observed once. CDR3 amino acids: CASSSERNQPQHF. DNA of the CDR3: TGTGCCAGTAGTAGCGAAAGAAATCAGCCCCAGCATTTT. The chain carries TRBV19 and TRBJ1-5, with D uncertain. V was trimmed by 4 bases and J by 4 bases, leaving 8 bases between them. Germline V lookup: CDR1 LNHDA, CDR2 SQIVND (reference sequence). The CDR3 consists of 13 residues.

The chain recombines TRBV11-3 with TRBJ1-1; a weak D match, TRBD1 (6 bases). Trimming shortened V by 8 bases and J by 4 bases, and 26 bases separated the two germline ends. Germline V gene data show CDR1 as SGHNT and CDR2 as YENEEA. This CDR3 has 17 residues. The CDR3 sequence: CASEIRRGGAWATEAFF. The CDR3 nucleotides read TGTGCCAGCGAGATTCGTAGGGGGGGCGCATGGGCCACTGAAGCTTTCTTT.